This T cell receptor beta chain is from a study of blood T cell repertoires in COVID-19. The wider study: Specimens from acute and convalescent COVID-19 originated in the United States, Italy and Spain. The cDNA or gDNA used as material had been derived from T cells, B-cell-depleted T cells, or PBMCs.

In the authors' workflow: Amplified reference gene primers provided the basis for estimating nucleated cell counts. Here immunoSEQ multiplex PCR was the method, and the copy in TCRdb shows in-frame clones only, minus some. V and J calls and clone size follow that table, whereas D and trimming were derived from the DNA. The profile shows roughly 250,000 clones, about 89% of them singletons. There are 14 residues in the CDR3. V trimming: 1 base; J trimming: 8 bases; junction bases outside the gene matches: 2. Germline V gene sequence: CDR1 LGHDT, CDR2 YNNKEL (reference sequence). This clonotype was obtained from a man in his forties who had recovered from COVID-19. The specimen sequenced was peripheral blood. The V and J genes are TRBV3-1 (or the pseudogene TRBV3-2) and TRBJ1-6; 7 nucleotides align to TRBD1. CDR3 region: CASSQAGQYSPLHF. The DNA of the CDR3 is TGTGCCAGCAGCCAAGCGGGACAGTATTCACCCCTCCACTTT.